These 9 T cell receptor beta chains originate from one sample sequenced in a study of identical twins (dated by TCRdb to the mid-2010s). The receptor library was made with 5' RACE. TCRdb lists the instrument as Illumina HiSeq 2000. TCRdb trimmed public reads at Q25 via fastp, called clones via MiXCR and kept in-frame beta chains. Under each unique CDR3 protein, matching rows form one entry showing the most common genes and DNA. This sample lists roughly 230,000 distinct CDR3 sequences; about 8% were detected once. The ten largest clones take up 2.5% to 3.5% of the sample. This same sample was also taken into another study, of yellow fever vaccine responses in identical twins.

Sequencing input: CD8+ T cells sorted from blood. The receptors were sampled from a woman aged 18-30 years in good health.

The table lists this clonotype with many counts. V is TRBV16 and J is TRBJ2-1, with 7 bases identical to TRBD2. V was clipped by 5 bases and J by 6 bases; unmatched bases: 10. The CDR3 contains 15 residues. Germline V gene data show CDR1 as KGHSY and CDR2 as FQNENV. CDR3 in DNA: TGTGCCAGCAGCAGTGGGGGGGTACACTTCAATGAGCAGTTCTTC. As protein: CASSSGGVHFNEQFF.

The chain has TRBV12-3 or TRBV12-4 and TRBJ2-7, with TRBD2 identical over 7 bases. The trim removed 6 bases at V and 3 bases at J, leaving 11 bases unmatched. The CDR3 has 15 residues. CDR3 loop: CASSRREGYHYEQYF. Here the CDR3 DNA reads TGTGCCAGCAGCCGAAGGGAGGGGTACCACTACGAGCAGTACTTC.

The rearrangement joins TRBV7-9 to TRBJ2-1; no reliable D call. Germline lookup yields CDR1 SEHNR and CDR2 FQNEAQ (reference sequence). This CDR3 is built from 11 residues. V gave up 5 bases and J gave up 9 bases, with 8 bases separating them. CDR3: CASSAPVEQFF. In nucleotides, the CDR3 is TGTGCCAGCAGCGCCCCCGTTGAGCAGTTCTTC. The variable domain in full, with the rest retrieved from reference TRBV7-9 and TRBJ2-1, is DTGVSQNPRHKITKRGQNVTFRCDPISEHNRLYWYRQTLGQGPEFLTYFQNEAQLEKSRLLSDRFSAERPKGSFSTLEIQRTEQGDSAMYLCASSAPVEQFFGPGTRLTVL.

This clonotype was recorded many times. The V call is TRBV28, the J call TRBJ2-1, with 11 bases identical to TRBD2. CDR1 is MDHEN and CDR2 is SYDVKM in the germline V gene. V shed 6 bases, J shed 5 bases, and the junction held 6 bases outside the gene matches. The CDR3 is 15 residues long. CDR3 sequence (DNA): TGTGCCAGCAGCTTCCGACTAGCGGGAAACAATGAGCAGTTCTTC. Translating it yields CASSFRLAGNNEQFF. Full variable domain (remainder filled in from reference TRBV28 and TRBJ2-1): DVKVTQSSRYLVKRTGEKVFLECVQDMDHENMFWYRQDPGLGLRLIYFSYDVKMKEKGDIPEGYSVSREKKERFSLILESASTNQTSMYLCASSFRLAGNNEQFFGPGTRLTVL.

In this sample, this clonotype turned up a few times. The rearrangement joins TRBV3-1 to TRBJ2-5; D possibly matches TRBD1 or TRBD2 (5 bases each). The CDR3 totals 16 residues. Germline V gives CDR1 LGHDT, CDR2 YNNKEL (reference sequence). V was trimmed by 0 bases and J by 3 bases, leaving 14 bases between them. The CDR3 region has the DNA TGTGCCAGCAGCCAAGAATTCGGGACGATGAAAGAGACCCAGTACTTC. Amino acids: CASSQEFGTMKETQYF.

The chain is built from TRBV29-1 and TRBJ1-1, with 7 bases lining up with TRBD1. With 2 bases clipped from V and 0 bases from J, the junction kept 3 bases outside the gene matches. CDR1 and CDR2 from the germline V gene are SQVTM and ANQGSEA. The CDR3 has 14 amino acids. The CDR3 loop is CSVESGQMNTEAFF. The DNA of the CDR3 is TGCAGCGTTGAATCGGGACAGATGAACACTGAAGCTTTCTTT.

This clonotype turned up a few times. The CDR3 region is CASSGLAPLHYVAKNIQYF. In nucleotides, the CDR3 is TGTGCCAGCAGTGGACTAGCGCCGTTGCATTATGTAGCCAAAAACATTCAGTACTTC. The V gene is TRBV2, the J gene TRBJ2-4, with 8 bases aligning to TRBD2. CDR1 and CDR2 (germline): SNHLY, FYNNEI. CDR3 size: 19 residues. J was trimmed by 0 bases and V by 4 bases; bases with no gene match: 14.

The rearrangement uses TRBV12-3 or TRBV12-4 and TRBJ2-3, with 7 bases lining up with TRBD2. With 5 bases clipped from V and 5 bases from J, the junction kept 7 bases outside the gene matches. The CDR3 runs 14 residues. The CDR3 loop reads CASSGIWGGDTQYF. The CDR3 nucleotides are TGTGCCAGCAGTGGAATATGGGGGGGAGATACGCAGTATTTT.

The gene calls are TRBV13 and TRBJ2-1; D is uncertain. The CDR3 has 12 residues. In germline, CDR1 is PRHDT, CDR2 FYEKMQ (reference sequence). With 1 base removed from V and 10 bases from J, the gap between germline ends came to 8 bases. CDR3 sequence: CASSLELKEQFF. The DNA of the CDR3 is TGTGCCAGCAGCTTAGAACTGAAGGAGCAGTTCTTC.